A single sample is the source of the 8 T cell receptor beta chains below, sequenced in a study of T cell changes during pregnancy in multiple sclerosis. Assay used: immunoSEQ multiplex PCR; TCRdb lists only in-frame clones, some missing. Altogether tens of thousands of clones are present, roughly 93% being singletons, with the ten largest covering about 8%. The starting material was CD8+ T cells from peripheral blood mononuclear cells, obtained in the third trimester of pregnancy. The receptors come from a female donor with multiple sclerosis, enrolled in a pregnancy study.

This chain connects TRBV4-1 to TRBJ2-1; TRBD1 matches 12 bases. V trimming: 4 bases; J trimming: 8 bases; junction bases outside the gene matches: 3. The CDR3 extends over 14 amino acids. Germline CDR1 reads MGHRA; CDR2 reads YSYEKL. The CDR3: CASSPGQGAYEQFF. The CDR3 region has the DNA TGCGCCAGCAGCCCGGGACAGGGGGCTTATGAGCAGTTCTTC.

The V call is TRBV29-1, the J call TRBJ1-1; weak D call: TRBD1 (5 bases). CDR1 and CDR2 from the germline V gene are SQVTM and ANQGSEA. Trimming shortened V by 4 bases and J by 11 bases, and 14 bases separated the two germline ends. The CDR3 length is 11 residues. CDR3 sequence (DNA): TGCAGCGTTGGGGGGGGGAGGACGGCTTTCTTT. Amino acids: CSVGGGRTAFF.

This clone was seen a single time. The chain couples TRBV7-9 to TRBJ2-1; 11 bases line up with TRBD2. CDR1 and CDR2 (germline): SEHNR, FQNEAQ (reference sequence). The CDR3 runs 17 residues. V lost 1 base to trimming and J lost 3 bases; unmatched junction nucleotides: 5. CDR3 DNA: TGTGCCAGCAGCTTAGAGTGGGGACTAGCGGTCTACAATGAGCAGTTCTTC. Amino acids: CASSLEWGLAVYNEQFF.

The chain uses TRBV30 and TRBJ2-7; no definite D call. Germline V gene data show CDR1 as GTSNPN and CDR2 as SVGIG (reference sequence). The CDR3 length is 13 residues. With 2 bases removed from V and 7 bases from J, the gap between germline ends came to 15 bases. Written as DNA, the CDR3 is TGTGCCTGGAGTTTTGTCGCGATCCCGGAGCAGTACTTC. As protein: CAWSFVAIPEQYF.

The chain joins TRBV30 to TRBJ2-1; possible D gene TRBD1, 5 bases. Germline CDR1 is GTSNPN and CDR2 is SVGIG (reference sequence). The CDR3 spans 11 residues. Trimming took 4 bases from V and 10 from J, leaving 11 bases between them. CDR3 sequence reads: CAWTQGKEQFF. In DNA, the CDR3 is TGTGCCTGGACCCAGGGTAAGGAGCAGTTCTTC.

The V gene is TRBV28, the J gene TRBJ2-5; D uncertain. This CDR3 contains 14 residues. CDR1 MDHEN and CDR2 SYDVKM come from the germline V gene. V gave up 11 bases and J gave up 1 base, with 17 bases separating them. The CDR3 region is CAGCTALTQETQYF. The CDR3 coding sequence is TGTGCCGGGTGTACAGCTTTGACCCAAGAGACCCAGTACTTC. Filled out from reference TRBV28 and TRBJ2-5, the complete variable domain reads DVKVTQSSRYLVKRTGEKVFLECVQDMDHENMFWYRQDPGLGLRLIYFSYDVKMKEKGDIPEGYSVSREKKERFSLILESASTNQTSMYLCAGCTALTQETQYFGPGTRLLVL.

The rearrangement uses TRBV30 and TRBJ2-7; 9 bases agree with TRBD1. Germline CDR1 GTSNPN, CDR2 SVGIG (reference sequence). CDR3 size: 13 residues. Trimming took 5 bases from V and 6 from J; bases not matched to a gene: 8. This chain's CDR3 is CAWCPGQGSEQYF. CDR3 DNA sequence: TGTGCCTGGTGCCCGGGACAGGGTTCCGAGCAGTACTTC.

This clone showed up just once. This rearrangement joins TRBV4-1 to TRBJ2-7; tentatively, D is TRBD1 (6 bases). With 1 base removed from V and 0 bases from J, the gap between germline ends came to 10 bases. The germline CDR1 and CDR2 sequences are MGHRA and YSYEKL. The CDR3 length is 15 residues. The DNA for the CDR3 is TGCGCCAGCAGCCAAGGACAGGACCTCTCCTACGAGCAGTACTTC. Its translation is CASSQGQDLSYEQYF.